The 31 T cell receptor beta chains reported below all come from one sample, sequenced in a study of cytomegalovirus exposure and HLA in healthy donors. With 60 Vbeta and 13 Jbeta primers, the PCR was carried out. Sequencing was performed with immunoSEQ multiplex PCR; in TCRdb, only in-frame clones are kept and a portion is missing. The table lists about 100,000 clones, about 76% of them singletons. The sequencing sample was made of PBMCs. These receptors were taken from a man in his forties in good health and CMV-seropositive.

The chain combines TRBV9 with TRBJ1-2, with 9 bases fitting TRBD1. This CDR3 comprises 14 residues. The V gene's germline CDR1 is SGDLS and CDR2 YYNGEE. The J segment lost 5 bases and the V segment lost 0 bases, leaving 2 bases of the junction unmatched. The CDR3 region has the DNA TGTGCCAGCAGCGTAGGGGGGACAGGGTATGGCTACACCTTC. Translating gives CASSVGGTGYGYTF. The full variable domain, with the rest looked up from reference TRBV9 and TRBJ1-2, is DSGVTQTPKHLITATGQRVTLRCSPRSGDLSVYWYQQSLDQGLQFLIQYYNGEERAKGNILERFSAQQFPDLHSELNLSSLELGDSALYFCASSVGGTGYGYTFGSGTRLTVV.

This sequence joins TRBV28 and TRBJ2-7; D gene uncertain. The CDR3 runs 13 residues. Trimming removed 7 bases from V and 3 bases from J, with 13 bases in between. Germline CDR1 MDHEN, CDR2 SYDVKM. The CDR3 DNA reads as TGTGCCAGCAACATCCCAGGCAACTACGAGCAGTACTTC. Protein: CASNIPGNYEQYF.

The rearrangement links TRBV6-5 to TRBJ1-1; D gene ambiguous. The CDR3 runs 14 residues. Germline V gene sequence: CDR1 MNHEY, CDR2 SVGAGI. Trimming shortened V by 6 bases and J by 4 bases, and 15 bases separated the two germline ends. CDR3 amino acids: CASSPVTTITEAFF. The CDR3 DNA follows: TGTGCCAGCAGCCCCGTCACCACAATCACTGAAGCTTTCTTT.

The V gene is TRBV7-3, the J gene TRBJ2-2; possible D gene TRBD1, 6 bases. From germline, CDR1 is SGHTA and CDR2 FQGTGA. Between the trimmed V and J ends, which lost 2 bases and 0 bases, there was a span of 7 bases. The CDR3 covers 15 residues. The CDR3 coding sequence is TGTGCCAGCAGCTTAGGGACAACGAACACCGGGGAGCTGTTTTTT. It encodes CASSLGTTNTGELFF.

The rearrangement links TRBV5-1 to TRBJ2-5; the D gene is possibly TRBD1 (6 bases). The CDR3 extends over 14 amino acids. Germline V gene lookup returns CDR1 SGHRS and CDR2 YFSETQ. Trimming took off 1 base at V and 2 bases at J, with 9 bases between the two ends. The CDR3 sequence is CASSLRTVQETQYF. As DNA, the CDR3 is TGCGCCAGCAGCTTGCGGACAGTACAAGAGACCCAGTACTTC.

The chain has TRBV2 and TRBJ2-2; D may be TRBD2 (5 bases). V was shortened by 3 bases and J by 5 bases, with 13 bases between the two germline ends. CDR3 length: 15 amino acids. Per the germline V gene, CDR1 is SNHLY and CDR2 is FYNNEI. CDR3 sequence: CASSEVDFVTGELFF. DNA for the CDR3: TGTGCCAGCAGTGAGGTGGACTTCGTAACCGGGGAGCTGTTTTTT. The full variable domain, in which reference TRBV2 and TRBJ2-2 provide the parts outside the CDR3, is EPEVTQTPSHQVTQMGQEVILRCVPISNHLYFYWYRQILGQKVEFLVSFYNNEISEKSEIFDDQFSVERPDGSNFTLKIRSTKLEDSAMYFCASSEVDFVTGELFFGEGSRLTVL.

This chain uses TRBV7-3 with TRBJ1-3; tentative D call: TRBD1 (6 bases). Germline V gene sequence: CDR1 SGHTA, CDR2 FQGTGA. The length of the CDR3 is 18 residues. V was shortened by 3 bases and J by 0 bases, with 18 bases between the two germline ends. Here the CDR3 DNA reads TGTGCCAGCAGCTTCGCCTTCACAGGGCCCTACTCTGGAAACACCATATATTTT. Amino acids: CASSFAFTGPYSGNTIYF.

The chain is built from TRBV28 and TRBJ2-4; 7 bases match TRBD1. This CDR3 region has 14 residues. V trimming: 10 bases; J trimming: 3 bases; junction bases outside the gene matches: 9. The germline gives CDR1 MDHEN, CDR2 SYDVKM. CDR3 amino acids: CATRQGSGKNIQYF. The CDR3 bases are TGTGCCACTCGACAGGGAAGCGGCAAAAACATTCAGTACTTC.

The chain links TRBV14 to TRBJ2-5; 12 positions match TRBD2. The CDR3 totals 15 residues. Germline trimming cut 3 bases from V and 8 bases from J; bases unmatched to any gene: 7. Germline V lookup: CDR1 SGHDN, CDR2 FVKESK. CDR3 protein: CASSHRLAGEYTQYF. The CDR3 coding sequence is TGTGCCAGCAGCCATCGACTAGCGGGAGAGTACACCCAGTACTTC.

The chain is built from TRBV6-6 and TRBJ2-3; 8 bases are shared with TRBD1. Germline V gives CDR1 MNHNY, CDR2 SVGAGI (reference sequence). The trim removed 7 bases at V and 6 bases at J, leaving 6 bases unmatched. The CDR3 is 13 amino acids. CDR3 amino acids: CASTRQGLDTQYF. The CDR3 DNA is TGTGCCAGCACCCGACAGGGGTTGGATACGCAGTATTTT.

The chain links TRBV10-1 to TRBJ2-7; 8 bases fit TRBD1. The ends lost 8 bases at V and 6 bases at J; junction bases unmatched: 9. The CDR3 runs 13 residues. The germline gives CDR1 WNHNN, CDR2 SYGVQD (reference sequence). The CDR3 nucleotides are TGCGCCAGCCAAGCAGGGGGCTTGGGCGAGCAGTACTTC. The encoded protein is CASQAGGLGEQYF.

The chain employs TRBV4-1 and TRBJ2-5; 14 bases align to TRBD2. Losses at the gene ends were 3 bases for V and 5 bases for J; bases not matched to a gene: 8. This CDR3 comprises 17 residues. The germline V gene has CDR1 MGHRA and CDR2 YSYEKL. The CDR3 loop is CASSHPGLAGGRETQYF. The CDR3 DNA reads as TGCGCCAGCAGCCATCCAGGACTAGCGGGAGGACGGGAGACCCAGTACTTC.

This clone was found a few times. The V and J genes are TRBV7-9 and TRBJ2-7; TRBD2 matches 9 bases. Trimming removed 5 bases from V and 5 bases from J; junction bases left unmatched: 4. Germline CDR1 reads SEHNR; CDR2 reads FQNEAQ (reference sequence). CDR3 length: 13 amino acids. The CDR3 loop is CASSTGLANEQYF. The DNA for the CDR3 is TGTGCCAGCAGCACGGGACTAGCAAACGAGCAGTACTTC.

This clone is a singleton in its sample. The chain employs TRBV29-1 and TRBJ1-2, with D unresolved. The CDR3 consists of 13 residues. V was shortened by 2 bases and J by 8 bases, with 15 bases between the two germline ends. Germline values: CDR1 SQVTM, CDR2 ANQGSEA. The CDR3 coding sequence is TGCAGCGTTGAAAAGTCCCTCGGGAGCGGCTACACCTTC. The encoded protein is CSVEKSLGSGYTF.

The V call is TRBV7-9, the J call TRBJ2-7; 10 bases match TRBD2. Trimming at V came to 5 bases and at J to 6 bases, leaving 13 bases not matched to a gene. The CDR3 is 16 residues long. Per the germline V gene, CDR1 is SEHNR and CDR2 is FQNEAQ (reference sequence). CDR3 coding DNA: TGTGCCAGCAGCCGTAGCGGGAGGAGTGATGGGGGCGAGCAGTACTTC. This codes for CASSRSGRSDGGEQYF.

In DNA, the CDR3 is TGCGCCAGCAGCCCTGGGACAGGTCCTGGCGAGCAGTACTTC. As protein: CASSPGTGPGEQYF. The chain joins TRBV5-1 to TRBJ2-7; 8 bases align to TRBD1. Germline V CDR1 and CDR2: SGHRS, YFSETQ. After removal of 4 bases from V and 6 bases from J, the junction contained 9 bases not matched to a gene. The CDR3 is 14 residues long.

Written as DNA, the CDR3 is TGTGCCGGAAACATAGCGGGATCCTACGAGCAGTACTTC. This gives the protein CAGNIAGSYEQYF. This rearrangement joins TRBV2 to TRBJ2-7; 8 bases agree with TRBD2. This CDR3 comprises 13 residues. The germline V gene has CDR1 SNHLY and CDR2 FYNNEI. V shed 11 bases and J 1 base; nucleotides not matched to a gene: 7.

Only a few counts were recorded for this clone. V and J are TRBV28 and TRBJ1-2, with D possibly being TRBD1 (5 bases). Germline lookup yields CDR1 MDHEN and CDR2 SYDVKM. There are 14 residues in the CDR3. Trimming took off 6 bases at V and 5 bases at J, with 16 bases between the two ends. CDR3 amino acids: CASRGRQTVYGYTF. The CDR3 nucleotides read TGTGCCAGCAGGGGAAGACAGACCGTTTATGGCTACACCTTC.

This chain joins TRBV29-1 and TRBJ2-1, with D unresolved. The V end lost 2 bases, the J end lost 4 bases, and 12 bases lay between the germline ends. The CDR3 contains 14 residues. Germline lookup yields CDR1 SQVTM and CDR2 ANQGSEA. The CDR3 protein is CSVEYPESYNEQFF. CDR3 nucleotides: TGCAGCGTTGAATACCCGGAGTCGTACAATGAGCAGTTCTTC.

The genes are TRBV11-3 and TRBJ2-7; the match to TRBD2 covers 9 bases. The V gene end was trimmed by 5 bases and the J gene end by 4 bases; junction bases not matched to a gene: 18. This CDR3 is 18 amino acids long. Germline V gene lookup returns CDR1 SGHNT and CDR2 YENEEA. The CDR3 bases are TGTGCCAGCAGCCCAGTGGGGGGTGGCGGGGGGGCCTGGTACGAGCAGTACTTC. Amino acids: CASSPVGGGGGAWYEQYF.

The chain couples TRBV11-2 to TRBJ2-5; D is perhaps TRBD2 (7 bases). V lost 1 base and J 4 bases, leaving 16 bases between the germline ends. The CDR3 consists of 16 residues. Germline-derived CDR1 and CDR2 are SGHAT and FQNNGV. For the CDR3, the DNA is TGTGCCAGCAGCTTAGGGGGTGGGGGGGCCGGAGAGACCCAGTACTTC. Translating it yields CASSLGGGGAGETQYF.

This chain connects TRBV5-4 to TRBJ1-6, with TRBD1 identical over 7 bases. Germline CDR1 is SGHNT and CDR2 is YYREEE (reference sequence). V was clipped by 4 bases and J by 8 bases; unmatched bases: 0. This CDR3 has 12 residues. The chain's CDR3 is CASSGQDSPLHF. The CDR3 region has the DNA TGTGCCAGCAGCGGACAGGATTCACCCCTCCACTTT.

CDR3 nucleotide sequence: TGTGCCAGCAGCCGGGGAGGTAGCGGGGGCTCCTACAATGAGCAGTTCTTC. Protein product: CASSRGGSGGSYNEQFF. The chain couples TRBV5-6 to TRBJ2-1; TRBD2 aligns across 9 bases. The CDR3 spans 17 residues. Germline lookup yields CDR1 SGHDT and CDR2 YYEEEE. The trim removed 4 bases at V and 0 bases at J, leaving 8 bases unmatched.

CDR3 sequence (DNA): TGTGCCAGCAGCCATCCAGGGCAGGTGGACACTGAAGCTTTCTTT. Translation gives CASSHPGQVDTEAFF. V usage is TRBV4-2 and J usage is TRBJ1-1, with D possibly being TRBD1 (5 bases). Germline CDR1 reads LGHNA; CDR2 reads YNFKEQ. V was pared by 3 bases and J by 3 bases, with 14 bases between. CDR3 length: 15 residues.

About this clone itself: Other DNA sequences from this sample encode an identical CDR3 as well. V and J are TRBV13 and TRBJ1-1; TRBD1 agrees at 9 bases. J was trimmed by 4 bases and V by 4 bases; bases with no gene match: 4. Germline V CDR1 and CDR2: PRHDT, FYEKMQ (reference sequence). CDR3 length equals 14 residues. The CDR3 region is CASSWGQGGTEAFF. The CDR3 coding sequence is TGTGCCAGCAGCTGGGGACAGGGTGGCACTGAAGCTTTCTTT.

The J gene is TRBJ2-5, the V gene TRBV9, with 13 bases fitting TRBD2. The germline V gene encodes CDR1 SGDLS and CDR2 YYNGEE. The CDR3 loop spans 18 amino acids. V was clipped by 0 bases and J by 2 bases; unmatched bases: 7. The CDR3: CASSVGGRTSGSQETQYF. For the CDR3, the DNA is TGTGCCAGCAGCGTAGGAGGCCGGACTAGCGGGAGTCAAGAGACCCAGTACTTC.

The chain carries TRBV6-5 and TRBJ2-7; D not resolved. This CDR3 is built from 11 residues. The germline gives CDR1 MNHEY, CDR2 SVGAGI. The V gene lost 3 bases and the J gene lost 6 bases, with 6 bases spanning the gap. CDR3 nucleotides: TGTGCCAGCAGTTATAAGCGCGAGCAGTACTTC. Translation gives CASSYKREQYF.

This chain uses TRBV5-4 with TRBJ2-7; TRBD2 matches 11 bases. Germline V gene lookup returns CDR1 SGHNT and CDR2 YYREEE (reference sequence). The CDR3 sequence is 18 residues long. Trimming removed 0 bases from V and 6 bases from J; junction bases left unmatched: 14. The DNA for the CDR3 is TGTGCCAGCAGCTTGGCTAGCGGGAGGTCCTGGTCCCCTCCCGAGCAGTACTTC. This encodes CASSLASGRSWSPPEQYF. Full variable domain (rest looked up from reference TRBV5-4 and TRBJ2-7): ETGVTQSPTHLIKTRGQQVTLRCSSQSGHNTVSWYQQALGQGPQFIFQYYREEENGRGNFPPRFSGLQFPNYSSELNVNALELDDSALYLCASSLASGRSWSPPEQYFGPGTRLTVT.

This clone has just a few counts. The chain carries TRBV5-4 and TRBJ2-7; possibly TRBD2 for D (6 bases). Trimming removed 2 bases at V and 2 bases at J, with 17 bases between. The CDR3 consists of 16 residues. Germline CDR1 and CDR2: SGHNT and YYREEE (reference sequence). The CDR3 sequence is CASSFGGRGAAYEQYF. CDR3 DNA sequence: TGTGCCAGCAGCTTCGGGGGTCGGGGTGCCGCCTACGAGCAGTACTTC.

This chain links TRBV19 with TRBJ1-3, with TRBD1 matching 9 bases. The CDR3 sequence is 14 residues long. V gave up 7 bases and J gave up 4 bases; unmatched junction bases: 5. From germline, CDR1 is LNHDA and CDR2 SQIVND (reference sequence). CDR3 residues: CASIRDRAGNTIYF. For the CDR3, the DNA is TGTGCCAGTATACGGGACAGGGCCGGAAACACCATATATTTT.

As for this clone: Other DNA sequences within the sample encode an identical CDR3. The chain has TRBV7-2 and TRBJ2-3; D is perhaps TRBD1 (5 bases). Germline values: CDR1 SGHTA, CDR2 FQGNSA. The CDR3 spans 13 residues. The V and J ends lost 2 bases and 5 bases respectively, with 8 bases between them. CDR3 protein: CASSLKRGDTQYF. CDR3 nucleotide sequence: TGTGCCAGCAGCTTAAAAAGGGGAGATACGCAGTATTTT.